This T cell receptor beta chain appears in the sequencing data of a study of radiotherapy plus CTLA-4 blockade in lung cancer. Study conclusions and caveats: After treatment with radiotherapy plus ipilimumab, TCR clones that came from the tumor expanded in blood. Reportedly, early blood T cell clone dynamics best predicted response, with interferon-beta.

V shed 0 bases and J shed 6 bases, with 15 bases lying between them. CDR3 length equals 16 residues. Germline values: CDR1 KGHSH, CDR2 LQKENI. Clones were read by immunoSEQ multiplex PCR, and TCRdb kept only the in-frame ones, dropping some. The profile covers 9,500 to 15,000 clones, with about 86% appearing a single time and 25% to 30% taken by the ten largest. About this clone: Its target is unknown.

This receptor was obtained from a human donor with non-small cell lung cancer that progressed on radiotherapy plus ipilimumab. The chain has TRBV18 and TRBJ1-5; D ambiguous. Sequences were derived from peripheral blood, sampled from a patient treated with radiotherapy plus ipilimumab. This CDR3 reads CASSPPGGIAVQPQHF. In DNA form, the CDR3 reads TGTGCCAGCTCACCACCGGGAGGGATTGCGGTTCAGCCCCAGCATTTT. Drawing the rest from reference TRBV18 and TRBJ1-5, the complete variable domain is NAGVMQNPRHLVRRRGQEARLRCSPMKGHSHVYWYRQLPEEGLKFMVYLQKENIIDESGMPKERFSAEFPKEGPSILRIQQVVRGDSAAYFCASSPPGGIAVQPQHFGDGTRLSIL.